A single sample is the source of the 30 T cell receptor beta chains below, sequenced in a study of early T cells in non-severe SARS-CoV-2 infection (dated by TCRdb to the early 2020s). The library was prepared using 5' RACE. The sequencing machine was a NextSeq 500. TCRdb handled the public reads itself, with Q25 trimming in fastp and clone calling in MiXCR, and kept productive beta chains. Entries that share a CDR3 protein sequence are merged under the most common genes and DNA. In all, the sample holds fewer than 85,000 distinct CDR3 sequences, and around 13% of those were seen once. Roughly 1.3% of the sample is taken by the ten largest. The specimen sequenced was whole blood. These receptors were taken from an adult who was a healthcare worker with PCR-confirmed SARS-CoV-2 infection or an uninfected control (not recorded which).

The sample holds many counts of this clonotype. This chain links TRBV28 with TRBJ1-6, with TRBD1 matching over 7 bases. In germline, CDR1 is MDHEN, CDR2 SYDVKM. The V gene end was trimmed by 8 bases and the J gene end by 5 bases; junction bases not matched to a gene: 6. The CDR3 contains 14 residues. In DNA, the CDR3 is TGTGCCAGCCTTCGACAGGGCCATAATTCACCCCTCCACTTT. Its translation: CASLRQGHNSPLHF. Supplemented by reference TRBV28 and TRBJ1-6, the full variable domain reads DVKVTQSSRYLVKRTGEKVFLECVQDMDHENMFWYRQDPGLGLRLIYFSYDVKMKEKGDIPEGYSVSREKKERFSLILESASTNQTSMYLCASLRQGHNSPLHFGNGTRLTVT.

This clonotype was observed at least ten times. The chain employs TRBV28 and TRBJ1-4; no reliable D call. V lost 6 bases to trimming and J lost 5 bases, with 19 bases between them. The length of the CDR3 is 16 residues. Germline lookup yields CDR1 MDHEN and CDR2 SYDVKM. CDR3 DNA: TGTGCCAGCAGCCAGGACGGACTGCTTCCGAATGAAAAACTGTTTTTT. Translated, it gives CASSQDGLLPNEKLFF.

This clonotype was detected ten times or more. Here the CDR3 DNA reads TGTGCCAGCAGCCTAGGCCTGGGCAGAGCTTATAGCACAGATACGCAGTATTTT. Protein: CASSLGLGRAYSTDTQYF. The rearrangement uses TRBV7-9 and TRBJ2-3; D call uncertain. The V end was cut by 5 bases, the J end by 0 bases, with 21 bases between. The germline V gene encodes CDR1 SEHNR and CDR2 FQNEAQ (reference sequence). CDR3 length: 18 amino acids.

At least ten counts were recorded for this clonotype. The rearrangement links TRBV7-2 to TRBJ2-3; 10 positions match TRBD2. Germline V gives CDR1 SGHTA, CDR2 FQGNSA. CDR3 length: 17 amino acids. V lost 4 bases to trimming and J lost 6 bases; unmatched junction nucleotides: 13. CDR3 coding DNA: TGTGCCAGCAGCTCCTTTGGGCTAGCGGGAGCAGCTGATACGCAGTATTTT. This translates into CASSSFGLAGAADTQYF.

The table lists this clonotype with many counts. CDR3 DNA: TGTGCCAGCAGCTTAGGGGAATTAGGGTCCTACGAGCAGTACTTC. It codes for CASSLGELGSYEQYF. The J gene is TRBJ2-7, the V gene TRBV7-8; no definite D call. Germline lookup yields CDR1 SGHVS and CDR2 FQNEAQ. This CDR3 region has 15 residues. V was cut by 1 base and J by 1 base, with 11 bases left in between.

Ten or more counts support this clonotype. This rearrangement joins TRBV20-1 to TRBJ2-3; D is unresolved. The V and J ends lost 7 bases and 6 bases respectively, with 14 bases between them. Germline CDR1 DFQATT, CDR2 SNEGSKA (reference sequence). The CDR3 is 12 amino acids. In nucleotides, the CDR3 is TGCAGTGTACCTTACGTGGGGGATACGCAGTATTTT. Translation: CSVPYVGDTQYF.

In this sample, this clonotype turned up many times. The genes are TRBV5-1 and TRBJ2-1; TRBD2 agrees at 7 bases. The V gene end was trimmed by 5 bases and the J gene end by 2 bases; junction bases not matched to a gene: 7. Germline values: CDR1 SGHRS, CDR2 YFSETQ. The CDR3 runs to 15 residues. The CDR3 DNA sequence: TGCGCCAGCAGGATGACTAGCCAAACCTACAATGAGCAGTTCTTC. This gives the protein CASRMTSQTYNEQFF.

J is TRBJ2-3 and V is TRBV18, with unresolved D. Trimming removed 6 bases from V and 3 bases from J, with 19 bases in between. CDR1 and CDR2 from the germline V gene are KGHSH and LQKENI. This CDR3 has 16 amino acids. CDR3 loop: CASSPSATVDTDTQYF. CDR3 nucleotides: TGTGCCAGCTCCCCCTCGGCGACGGTAGATACAGATACGCAGTATTTT.

This clonotype has more than one count but fewer than ten. The gene calls are TRBV28 and TRBJ1-2, with D hard to call. Germline CDR1 reads MDHEN; CDR2 reads SYDVKM. The CDR3 is 14 residues long. The V and J ends lost 6 bases and 8 bases respectively, with 19 bases between them. DNA of the CDR3: TGTGCCAGCAGCCCTACCCTTTCCCCGAAGGGCTACACCTTC. This translates into CASSPTLSPKGYTF.

J is TRBJ2-2 and V is TRBV12-3 or TRBV12-4, with TRBD2 as a possible D gene (6 bases). The germline V and J ends were trimmed by 6 bases and 3 bases, with 8 bases remaining between them. This CDR3 is 13 amino acids long. In nucleotides, the CDR3 is TGTGCCAGCAGGGGACTTTACACCGGGGAGCTGTTTTTT. Translating it yields CASRGLYTGELFF.

This clonotype was recorded at least ten times. J is TRBJ2-7 and V is TRBV21-1. TRBV21-1 represents a pseudogene. The CDR3 contains 15 residues. The CDR3, as DNA: TGTGCCAGCAGCAAGGACGGTAAAGATTCCTACGAGCAGTACTTC. Translating gives CASSKDGKDSYEQYF.

This clonotype was picked up many times. The chain carries TRBV30 and TRBJ2-5; D remains ambiguous. The CDR3 has 13 amino acids. Trimming left V 3 bases short and J 1 base short, with 9 bases between. Germline CDR1 reads GTSNPN; CDR2 reads SVGIG (reference sequence). The CDR3 protein is CAWSSGPQETQYF. The CDR3 DNA reads as TGTGCCTGGAGCTCGGGCCCCCAAGAGACCCAGTACTTC.

V usage is TRBV9 and J usage is TRBJ2-5, with D perhaps TRBD1 (5 bases). Trimming stripped 3 bases from V and 1 base from J, with 13 bases between. The CDR3 runs to 15 residues. Germline values: CDR1 SGDLS, CDR2 YYNGEE. DNA for the CDR3: TGTGCCAGCAGCGGACTGGGGCAGGGCCAAGAGACCCAGTACTTC. This gives the protein CASSGLGQGQETQYF.

This clonotype has ten or more counts. This sequence joins TRBV20-1 and TRBJ1-6; TRBD1 matches 9 bases. With 2 bases clipped from V and 5 bases from J, the junction kept 7 bases outside the gene matches. The CDR3 sequence is 16 residues long. In germline, CDR1 is DFQATT, CDR2 SNEGSKA (reference sequence). The CDR3 loop is CSARTNGQGNNSPLHF. CDR3 DNA sequence: TGCAGTGCTAGAACTAACGGACAGGGGAATAATTCACCCCTCCACTTT.

This clonotype was seen repeatedly, ten times or more. The chain has TRBV5-6 and TRBJ2-3, with 12 bases identical to TRBD2. The V gene end was trimmed by 0 bases and the J gene end by 6 bases; junction bases not matched to a gene: 20. Germline V gene lookup returns CDR1 SGHDT and CDR2 YYEEEE. This CDR3 is built from 21 residues. CDR3: CASSLGSRFRWTSGNFDTQYF. CDR3 DNA: TGTGCCAGCAGCTTGGGGTCCAGGTTTCGCTGGACTAGCGGGAATTTTGATACGCAGTATTTT. Full variable domain (remainder filled in from reference TRBV5-6 and TRBJ2-3): DAGVTQSPTHLIKTRGQQVTLRCSPKSGHDTVSWYQQALGQGPQFIFQYYEEEERQRGNFPDRFSGHQFPNYSSELNVNALLLGDSALYLCASSLGSRFRWTSGNFDTQYFGPGTRLTVL.

This clonotype was counted many times. The chain carries TRBV15 and TRBJ1-5, with a weak D call TRBD1 (6 bases). CDR1 is LNHNV and CDR2 is YYDKDF in the germline V gene (reference sequence). The V and J ends lost 1 base and 5 bases respectively, with 12 bases between them. This CDR3 has 15 residues. The DNA of the CDR3 is TGTGCCACCAGCAGAGTGGTAGGGGGATATCAGCCCCAGCATTTT. It is translated as CATSRVVGGYQPQHF.

At least ten counts were recorded for this clonotype. This rearrangement joins TRBV28 to TRBJ2-7, with 11 bases matching TRBD1. V shed 5 bases and J 6 bases; nucleotides not matched to a gene: 6. CDR3 size: 14 residues. The germline V gene has CDR1 MDHEN and CDR2 SYDVKM. The CDR3 loop reads CASSVPGTGGEQYF. The DNA of the CDR3 is TGTGCCAGCAGTGTACCCGGGACAGGGGGCGAGCAGTACTTC.

J is TRBJ2-6 and V is TRBV29-1; D is unclear. This CDR3 is 12 amino acids long. Germline values: CDR1 SQVTM, CDR2 ANQGSEA. Trimming removed 4 bases from V and 2 bases from J, with 3 bases in between. The CDR3 nucleotides are TGCAGCGTTGGGGCTGGGGCCAACGTCCTGACTTTC. Translated: CSVGAGANVLTF.

The chain combines TRBV28 with TRBJ1-1; 8 bases map to TRBD1. The germline CDR1 and CDR2 sequences are MDHEN and SYDVKM. V lost 4 bases to trimming and J lost 8 bases; unmatched junction nucleotides: 12. The CDR3 sequence is 15 residues long. The CDR3 DNA sequence: TGTGCCAGCAGTTCCCCCCGCAGGGGGCCGGAGGAAGCTTTCTTT. Its translation is CASSSPRRGPEEAFF.

The table lists this clonotype with many counts. The chain joins TRBV20-1 to TRBJ1-1; D remains unclear. The V gene lost 1 base and the J gene lost 0 bases, with 12 bases spanning the gap. CDR1 and CDR2 from the germline V gene are DFQATT and SNEGSKA (reference sequence). The length of the CDR3 is 15 residues. This CDR3 reads CSARVRTELNTEAFF. The CDR3 DNA is TGCAGTGCTAGAGTCCGCACAGAGTTGAACACTGAAGCTTTCTTT.

This clonotype was counted at least ten times. The chain links TRBV7-2 to TRBJ2-1, with D possibly TRBD2 on 5 matching bases. V lost 5 bases, J lost 4 bases, and 9 bases lay in between. CDR3 size: 13 residues. Germline V CDR1 and CDR2: SGHTA, FQGNSA. CDR3 sequence reads: CASSQTNYNEQFF. The CDR3 bases are TGTGCCAGCAGCCAGACTAATTACAATGAGCAGTTCTTC.

The rearrangement uses TRBV25-1 and TRBJ2-7; 7 positions match TRBD2. Germline CDR1 is MGHDK and CDR2 is SYGVNS. V was clipped by 7 bases and J by 1 base; unmatched bases: 7. This CDR3 has 14 residues. The DNA of the CDR3 is TGTGCCAGCAAGAAGGGAGGGGAATCCTACGAGCAGTACTTC. This translates into CASKKGGESYEQYF.

This clonotype was picked up many times. The genes are TRBV2 and TRBJ1-2, with a tentative D call TRBD1 (5 bases). Trimming stripped 4 bases from V and 4 bases from J, with 16 bases between. Germline V gene lookup returns CDR1 SNHLY and CDR2 FYNNEI. CDR3 length: 15 amino acids. CDR3 bases: TGTGCCAGCAGTGCTCCATTGACAGTACCCTATGGCTACACCTTC. It encodes CASSAPLTVPYGYTF.

This clonotype was observed at least ten times. The chain has TRBV5-1 and TRBJ2-1; TRBD2 is a possible D gene (6 bases). The CDR3 consists of 14 residues. The germline CDR1 and CDR2 sequences are SGHRS and YFSETQ. The V and J ends lost 2 bases and 0 bases respectively, with 6 bases between them. The CDR3 DNA sequence: TGCGCCAGCAGCTTAGCGGGCTCCTACAATGAGCAGTTCTTC. Translated, it gives CASSLAGSYNEQFF.

J is TRBJ2-1 and V is TRBV28, with 13 bases that match TRBD2. The ends lost 4 bases at V and 1 base at J; junction bases unmatched: 4. This CDR3 comprises 17 residues. Germline-derived CDR1 and CDR2 are MDHEN and SYDVKM. CDR3 bases: TGTGCCAGCAGTTCCTTGGGACTAGCGGGATCCTACAATGAGCAGTTCTTC. Amino acid sequence: CASSSLGLAGSYNEQFF.

The sample holds many counts of this clonotype. The V gene is TRBV3-1, the J gene TRBJ2-1, with 8 bases fitting TRBD2. Losses at the gene ends were 1 base for V and 4 bases for J; bases not matched to a gene: 9. Germline lookup yields CDR1 LGHDT and CDR2 YNNKEL (reference sequence). This CDR3 spans 17 amino acids. Written as DNA, the CDR3 is TGTGCCAGCAGCCAAGGCAGGGAAGCGGGAGTATACAATGAGCAGTTCTTC. Translating gives CASSQGREAGVYNEQFF.

This clonotype has more than one count but fewer than ten. V gene TRBV6-2 or TRBV6-3 combines with J gene TRBJ1-5; D gene uncertain. V was pared by 0 bases and J by 7 bases, with 4 bases between. This CDR3 has 12 residues. Germline-derived CDR1 and CDR2 are MNHEY and SVGEGT. The chain's CDR3 is CASSYSGQPQHF. The CDR3 region has the DNA TGTGCCAGCAGTTACTCCGGGCAGCCCCAGCATTTT.

This clonotype has a count of ten or more. This chain links TRBV7-2 with TRBJ2-7, with 7 nucleotides matching TRBD2. CDR1 and CDR2 (germline): SGHTA, FQGNSA. Trimming at V came to 6 bases and at J to 6 bases, leaving 11 bases not matched to a gene. The CDR3 is 14 residues long. CDR3: CASSPGLVKGEQYF. In DNA, the CDR3 is TGTGCCAGCAGTCCCGGACTAGTAAAGGGCGAGCAGTACTTC.

This clonotype turned up a few times. The rearrangement links TRBV29-1 to TRBJ2-7; D gene ambiguous. The V gene lost 7 bases and the J gene lost 0 bases, with 22 bases spanning the gap. Germline values: CDR1 SQVTM, CDR2 ANQGSEA. The CDR3 sequence is 16 residues long. Written as DNA, the CDR3 is TGCAGCGCGGCCCTCCGAAAGGGAATTAGCTCCTACGAGCAGTACTTC. This translates into CSAALRKGISSYEQYF.

The chain combines TRBV6-2 or TRBV6-3 with TRBJ2-1; D remains ambiguous. CDR1 is MNHEY, CDR2 SVGEGT, per germline. Trimming removed 4 bases at V and 7 bases at J, with 14 bases between. CDR3 size: 14 residues. The CDR3 nucleotides read TGTGCCAGCAGTTTTAGTAACGGAAGGAATGAGCAGTTCTTC. Translation: CASSFSNGRNEQFF.